This passage covers 14 T cell receptor beta chains from one sample sequenced in a study of blood T cell repertoires in COVID-19. Only in-frame clones appear in the TCRdb table, and some are missing; sequencing was by immunoSEQ multiplex PCR. Here the sample spans approximately 170,000 clones, approximately 90% being singletons. Sample: peripheral blood. These receptors all come from a man between 18 and 29 years old who had recovered from COVID-19.

The V and J genes are TRBV6-5 and TRBJ1-1; TRBD1 is a possible D gene (5 bases). The germline V gene encodes CDR1 MNHEY and CDR2 SVGAGI. This CDR3 is 15 amino acids long. Trimming pared 6 bases from V and 4 bases from J, leaving 18 bases between. In nucleotides, the CDR3 is TGTGCCAGCAGCACCGCCGGGGGGAAAGGCACTGAAGCTTTCTTT. Amino acids: CASSTAGGKGTEAFF.

The chain carries TRBV6-6 and TRBJ1-5; no definite D call. The length of the CDR3 is 12 residues. Looked up from germline, CDR1 is MNHNY and CDR2 is SVGAGI (reference sequence). The V and J ends lost 7 bases and 4 bases respectively, with 8 bases between them. CDR3 bases: TGTGCCAGCAAAATAATTAATCAGCCCCAGCATTTT. Translation: CASKIINQPQHF.

V and J are TRBV28 and TRBJ1-2; 8 bases map to TRBD1. This CDR3 has 17 residues. V lost 3 bases, J lost 6 bases, and 15 bases stayed unmatched. The germline V gene has CDR1 MDHEN and CDR2 SYDVKM. The CDR3 sequence: CASSFLTVGRGPDGYTF. The CDR3 coding sequence is TGTGCCAGCAGTTTCTTGACGGTCGGCAGGGGGCCAGATGGCTACACCTTC.

The rearrangement joins TRBV11-2 to TRBJ2-1; D gene ambiguous. The V gene lost 3 bases and the J gene lost 5 bases, with 2 bases spanning the gap. The germline CDR1 and CDR2 sequences are SGHAT and FQNNGV. The CDR3 contains 11 residues. In nucleotides, the CDR3 is TGTGCCAGCAGCTTCGACAATGAGCAGTTCTTC. This translates into CASSFDNEQFF.

J is TRBJ2-7 and V is TRBV18, with a tentative D call TRBD2 (5 bases). The V and J ends lost 4 bases and 6 bases respectively, with 13 bases between them. This CDR3 comprises 13 residues. Germline V gives CDR1 KGHSH, CDR2 LQKENI. CDR3 DNA sequence: TGTGCCAGCTCACAGAGTGAGGGCCTCGAGCAGTACTTC. Translated: CASSQSEGLEQYF.

V usage is TRBV5-1 and J usage is TRBJ1-2; weak D call: TRBD1 (6 bases). V lost 5 bases and J 4 bases, leaving 18 bases between the germline ends. Looked up from germline, CDR1 is SGHRS and CDR2 is YFSETQ. This CDR3 spans 15 amino acids. CDR3: CASRDLTGLGYGYTF. The DNA of the CDR3 is TGCGCCAGCAGAGATCTGACAGGTCTGGGCTATGGCTACACCTTC.

The gene calls are TRBV7-8 and TRBJ2-2, with 9 bases matching TRBD2. V was pared by 0 bases and J by 6 bases, with 5 bases of the junction left unmatched. The CDR3 length is 16 residues. CDR1 and CDR2 (germline): SGHVS, FQNEAQ. In nucleotides, the CDR3 is TGTGCCAGCAGCTTAGCAGAGGCTAGCGGGGCCGGGGAGCTGTTTTTT. Protein product: CASSLAEASGAGELFF.

This chain uses TRBV3-1 (or the pseudogene TRBV3-2) with TRBJ2-5, with D possibly TRBD2 on 6 matching bases. This CDR3 is 17 amino acids long. Germline loops: CDR1 LGHDT, CDR2 YNNKEL (reference sequence). The V end was cut by 3 bases, the J end by 10 bases, with 27 bases between. DNA for the CDR3: TGTGCCAGCAGCCAGCTCCAAAGTAGCGGATCCACTCAGGGCCAGTACTTC. Translation: CASSQLQSSGSTQGQYF.

Only one count was recorded for this clone. The chain combines TRBV5-6 with TRBJ2-3; tentatively, D is TRBD2 (5 bases). This CDR3 has 17 residues. The V gene's germline CDR1 is SGHDT and CDR2 YYEEEE. The V and J ends lost 0 bases and 2 bases respectively, with 16 bases between them. This chain's CDR3 is CASSLAGSGTNTDTQYF. For the CDR3, the DNA is TGTGCCAGCAGCTTGGCCGGAAGCGGAACAAACACAGATACGCAGTATTTT. The variable domain in full, completed from reference TRBV5-6 and TRBJ2-3, reads DAGVTQSPTHLIKTRGQQVTLRCSPKSGHDTVSWYQQALGQGPQFIFQYYEEEERQRGNFPDRFSGHQFPNYSSELNVNALLLGDSALYLCASSLAGSGTNTDTQYFGPGTRLTVL.

This rearrangement joins TRBV19 to TRBJ2-1, with D possibly TRBD2 on 5 matching bases. CDR1 LNHDA and CDR2 SQIVND come from the germline V gene (reference sequence). This CDR3 contains 13 residues. V was pared by 7 bases and J by 4 bases, with 11 bases between. The CDR3: CASTSTGYNEQFF. CDR3 sequence (DNA): TGTGCCAGTACCTCCACGGGGTACAATGAGCAGTTCTTC.

V gene TRBV27 combines with J gene TRBJ1-4; 7 nucleotides match TRBD1. From germline, CDR1 is MNHEY and CDR2 SMNVEV (reference sequence). The CDR3 sequence is 15 residues long. V shed 5 bases, J shed 2 bases, and the junction held 5 bases outside the gene matches. The CDR3 region is CASSRQGSTNEKLFF. CDR3 nucleotides: TGTGCCAGCAGTCGACAGGGTTCGACTAATGAAAAACTGTTTTTT. The entire variable domain, with the rest obtained from reference TRBV27 and TRBJ1-4, is as follows: EAQVTQNPRYLITVTGKKLTVTCSQNMNHEYMSWYRQDPGLGLRQIYYSMNVEVTDKGDVPEGYKVSRKEKRNFPLILESPSPNQTSLYFCASSRQGSTNEKLFFGSGTQLSVL.

The chain has TRBV5-1 and TRBJ2-2; D uncertain. In germline, CDR1 is SGHRS, CDR2 YFSETQ. Trimming removed 0 bases from V and 4 bases from J, with 10 bases in between. The CDR3 is 15 residues long. CDR3 amino acids: CASSLGSPGTGELFF. The CDR3 DNA is TGCGCCAGCAGCTTGGGCAGCCCGGGCACCGGGGAGCTGTTTTTT.

This chain joins TRBV6-5 and TRBJ1-5; possibly TRBD1 for D (5 bases). Germline V gene lookup returns CDR1 MNHEY and CDR2 SVGAGI. This CDR3 comprises 13 residues. V was clipped by 7 bases and J by 6 bases, with 13 bases between them. CDR3 nucleotide sequence: TGTGCCAGCACCCGACAGTTCGCTCAGCCCCAGCATTTT. Translation: CASTRQFAQPQHF.

This chain connects TRBV5-1 to TRBJ1-1, with D unresolved. Trimming pared 0 bases from V and 1 base from J, leaving 10 bases between. This CDR3 contains 15 residues. Germline V gene lookup returns CDR1 SGHRS and CDR2 YFSETQ. CDR3 region: CASSLDSNSNTEAFF. The CDR3 DNA follows: TGCGCCAGCAGCTTGGACAGCAACTCGAACACTGAAGCTTTCTTT.